This T cell receptor beta chain derives from a study of graft-versus-host responses after intestinal transplantation. Looking at the study overall: Recipients obtained multivisceral, liver-intestinal, or isolated intestinal transplants. Anti-thymocyte globulin induction, then tacrolimus and steroids for two to four years, went to all recipients. Study-wide points: In patients with graft-donor T cell macrochimerism, allograft graft-versus-host to host-versus-graft clonal ratios were high. Detection of GvH clones occurred in recipient marrow, and some had their first appearance in ileum or blood.

Worth noting for this clone: Its matching antigen is unknown.

Graft tissue processing released intraepithelial and lamina propria lymphocytes. The data were produced by immunoSEQ multiplex PCR, yet TCRdb's version contains in-frame clones alone and is incomplete. This table holds under 75,000 clones, around 90% found once. V lost 6 bases and J 7 bases, leaving 12 bases between the germline ends. The CDR3 length is 12 residues. Germline CDR1 is MNHEY and CDR2 is SMNVEV (reference sequence). V usage is TRBV27 and J usage is TRBJ1-2; D gene unclear. Sequences were derived from ileum tissue, sampled around 350 days after transplant. This receptor was identified in a human patient who received an intestinal transplant, so some T cells may come from the graft donor. Here the CDR3 reads CASRGGWGGYTF. CDR3 nucleotides: TGTGCCAGCAGAGGAGGGTGGGGTGGCTACACCTTC.